The clone carrying this T cell receptor (beta chain) has ten or more counts. The antigen is not known. PBMCs were obtained from 7.5 to 10 ml fresh peripheral blood. This specimen belongs to a study of T cells in Graves' hyperthyroidism and ophthalmopathy. Trimming removed 2 bases from V and 4 bases from J, with 17 bases in between. Germline V lookup: CDR1 MNHNS, CDR2 SASEGT. There are 16 residues in the CDR3. TCR beta CDR3 regions were amplified from RNA transcripts. The study used the HTBI primer set for a first-round RT-PCR of the TCR CDR3. TCRdb reprocessed the multiplex PCR reads with MiXCR, giving one entry per CDR3 protein. The sample lists about 500,000 distinct CDR3 sequences, 15% to 20% occurring once. The study's findings and limits: Stable hyperthyroidism was told apart from ophthalmopathy by a model built on 13 V-J features. Researchers found most expanded thyroid clonotypes above 0.001 in blood as well. Model output signaled ophthalmopathy a median around 5.9 months ahead of onset.

The source material was blood. This receptor was obtained from a woman aged 18 to 35 with Graves' ophthalmopathy. The chain joins TRBV6-1 to TRBJ1-1; the D gene is possibly TRBD1 (5 bases). In nucleotides, the CDR3 is TGTGCCAGCAGTGAAATGACAGAACTAGGTAGCACTGAAGCTTTCTTT. Its translation: CASSEMTELGSTEAFF.